Shown below are 9 T cell receptor beta chains from a single sample sequenced in a study of beta chain features in type 1 diabetes. Sequencing targeted expressed TCRB transcripts, as all isolated RNA had been reverse transcribed. Sequencing used immunoSEQ multiplex PCR; TCRdb keeps in-frame clones, though not all of them. The sample lists roughly 310,000 clones, approximately 11% seen once, with under 0.02% in the top ten. Sequencing input: naive CD4+ T cells from blood. Every receptor here comes from a woman in her 30s in good health.

This chain joins TRBV5-1 and TRBJ2-5; TRBD1 agrees at 11 bases. J lost 5 bases, V lost 3 bases, and 9 bases had no gene match. The CDR3 spans 16 residues. In germline, CDR1 is SGHRS, CDR2 YFSETQ. The CDR3 loop reads CASSSGTGGFQETQYF. The CDR3, as DNA: TGCGCCAGCAGCTCCGGGACAGGGGGTTTTCAGGAGACCCAGTACTTC.

The chain carries TRBV5-1 and TRBJ2-1; a possible D gene is TRBD1 (5 bases). CDR3 length: 15 residues. The germline V and J ends were trimmed by 0 bases and 9 bases, with 16 bases remaining between them. Germline V gene lookup returns CDR1 SGHRS and CDR2 YFSETQ. The DNA for the CDR3 is TGCGCCAGCAGCTTGGGGTCATCAGGGTTTGGTGAGCAGTTCTTC. Translating it yields CASSLGSSGFGEQFF.

This clone was seen more than once but under ten times. The genes are TRBV29-1 and TRBJ2-2, with D possibly matching TRBD2 (7 bases). The germline V gene encodes CDR1 SQVTM and CDR2 ANQGSEA. This CDR3 comprises 15 residues. Trimming took 1 base from V and 3 from J, leaving 12 bases between them. The CDR3 here is CSVEGAGHYTGELFF. In DNA form, the CDR3 reads TGCAGCGTTGAAGGAGCGGGACACTACACCGGGGAGCTGTTTTTT.

The V gene is TRBV5-4, the J gene TRBJ2-1, with 8 bases fitting TRBD2. Germline V gene sequence: CDR1 SGHNT, CDR2 YYREEE (reference sequence). The V gene end was trimmed by 4 bases and the J gene end by 4 bases; junction bases not matched to a gene: 4. CDR3 length equals 14 residues. CDR3: CASSPGGTYNEQFF. CDR3 nucleotide sequence: TGTGCCAGCAGCCCGGGGGGGACTTACAATGAGCAGTTCTTC.

This chain connects TRBV5-1 to TRBJ2-7; D is perhaps TRBD1 (6 bases). Germline lookup yields CDR1 SGHRS and CDR2 YFSETQ. There are 14 residues in the CDR3. The ends were cut back, 3 bases at V and 3 bases at J, with 13 bases in the middle. The CDR3 DNA is TGCGCCAGCAGCTCCCGGGACATATTCTACGAGCAGTACTTC. This sequence encodes CASSSRDIFYEQYF.

The chain combines TRBV10-3 with TRBJ1-2, with TRBD1 matching 7 bases. Germline loops: CDR1 ENHRY, CDR2 SYGVKD. The V segment lost 3 bases and the J segment 2 bases; nucleotides outside the gene matches: 6. The CDR3 is 15 residues long. CDR3: CAISDRDSENYGYTF. The CDR3 DNA reads TGTGCCATCAGTGACCGGGACAGTGAAAACTATGGCTACACCTTC.

A few counts support this clone. The gene calls are TRBV7-9 and TRBJ2-3, with D maybe TRBD2 (6 bases). Trimming took off 4 bases at V and 5 bases at J, with 19 bases between the two ends. Germline V gene lookup returns CDR1 SEHNR and CDR2 FQNEAQ (reference sequence). The CDR3 is made up of 16 amino acids. The DNA of the CDR3 is TGTGCCAGCAGCTCGGGGCGGGACCCCCCTGGAGATACGCAGTATTTT. Amino acids: CASSSGRDPPGDTQYF.

This chain connects TRBV5-8 to TRBJ1-5, with TRBD1 identical over 7 bases. There are 15 residues in the CDR3. The germline gives CDR1 SGHTS, CDR2 YDEGEE. V lost 4 bases, J lost 2 bases, and 6 bases stayed unmatched. The CDR3, as DNA: TGTGCCAGCAGCCGGGGACAGATGGGCAATCAGCCCCAGCATTTT. Protein: CASSRGQMGNQPQHF. Drawing the rest from reference TRBV5-8 and TRBJ1-5, the complete variable domain is EAGVTQSPTHLIKTRGQQATLRCSPISGHTSVYWYQQALGLGLQFLLWYDEGEERNRGNFPPRFSGRQFPNYSSELNVNALELEDSALYLCASSRGQMGNQPQHFGDGTRLSIL.

This clone was counted only a few times. V and J are TRBV7-8 and TRBJ2-5; the D is unclear. CDR1 and CDR2 (germline): SGHVS, FQNEAQ. The V end was cut by 3 bases, the J end by 2 bases, with 7 bases between. The CDR3 spans 13 residues. CDR3 loop: CASSFQEQETQYF. The CDR3 DNA reads as TGTGCCAGCAGCTTCCAGGAACAAGAGACCCAGTACTTC.